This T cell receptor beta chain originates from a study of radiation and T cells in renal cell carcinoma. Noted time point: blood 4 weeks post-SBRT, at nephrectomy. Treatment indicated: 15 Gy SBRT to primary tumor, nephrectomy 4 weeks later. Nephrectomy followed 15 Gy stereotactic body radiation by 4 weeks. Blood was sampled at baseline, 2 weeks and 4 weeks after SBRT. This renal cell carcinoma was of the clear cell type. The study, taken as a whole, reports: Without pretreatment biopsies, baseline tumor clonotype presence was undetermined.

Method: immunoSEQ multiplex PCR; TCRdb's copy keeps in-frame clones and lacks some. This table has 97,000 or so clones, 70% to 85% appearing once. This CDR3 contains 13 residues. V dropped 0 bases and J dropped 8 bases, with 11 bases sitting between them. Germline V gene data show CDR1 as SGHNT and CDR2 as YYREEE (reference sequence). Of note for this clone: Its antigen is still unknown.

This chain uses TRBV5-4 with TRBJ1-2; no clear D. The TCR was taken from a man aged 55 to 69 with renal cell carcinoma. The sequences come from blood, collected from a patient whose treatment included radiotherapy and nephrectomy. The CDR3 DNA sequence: TGTGCCAGCAGCTTGGATGGGGTTGGGGGCTACACCTTC. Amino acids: CASSLDGVGGYTF.